This passage covers 26 T cell receptor beta chains from one sample sequenced in a study of identical twins. From the 5' RACE reads, TCRdb called clonotypes with MiXCR, one entry per CDR3 protein. The sample consists of under 300,000 distinct CDR3 sequences, roughly an eighth of them appearing once. A further study also used this sample, focusing on yellow fever vaccine responses in identical twins.

The source material was memory (CD45RO+) T cells sorted from blood. The receptors shown here come from a woman between 18 and 29 years old in good health.

V gene TRBV9 combines with J gene TRBJ2-5; TRBD1 matches at 11 bases. Losses at the gene ends were 2 bases for V and 4 bases for J; bases not matched to a gene: 7. The germline CDR1 and CDR2 sequences are SGDLS and YYNGEE. The CDR3 has 16 amino acids. The DNA for the CDR3 is TGTGCCAGCAGCGTTGCACCGGGACAGGGGGGAGAGACCCAGTACTTC. Translation gives CASSVAPGQGGETQYF.

This clonotype occurred a few times. V and J are TRBV7-2 and TRBJ2-2; unclear D gene. The CDR3 runs 14 residues. Looked up from germline, CDR1 is SGHTA and CDR2 is FQGNSA. Trimming left V 4 bases short and J 1 base short, with 7 bases between. The CDR3 region is CASSWIRNTGELFF. The CDR3 region has the DNA TGTGCCAGCAGCTGGATCAGGAACACCGGGGAGCTGTTTTTT.

This clonotype was seen a few times. V gene TRBV20-1 combines with J gene TRBJ1-3; no reliable D call. V was cut by 6 bases and J by 0 bases, with 15 bases left in between. CDR3 size: 15 residues. The germline V gene has CDR1 DFQATT and CDR2 SNEGSKA (reference sequence). DNA of the CDR3: TGCAGTGCAACCCCCGCCAGAGTCTCTGGAAACACCATATATTTT. Protein: CSATPARVSGNTIYF.

This clonotype was seen repeatedly, ten times or more. The rearrangement uses TRBV2 and TRBJ2-3; weak D call: TRBD1 (5 bases). The V end lost 6 bases, the J end lost 0 bases, and 16 bases lay between the germline ends. Germline-derived CDR1 and CDR2 are SNHLY and FYNNEI. This CDR3 has 16 residues. The DNA of the CDR3 is TGTGCCAGCAGGACGACAGTTCCCCCTAGCACAGATACGCAGTATTTT. Translation: CASRTTVPPSTDTQYF.

The sample holds many counts of this clonotype. The chain joins TRBV6-1 to TRBJ2-7; D gene uncertain. Germline CDR1 is MNHNS and CDR2 is SASEGT. The CDR3 is 13 amino acids. Trimming took off 0 bases at V and 0 bases at J, with 3 bases between the two ends. The DNA of the CDR3 is TGTGCCAGCAGTGAAGCCTTCTCCTACGAGCAGTACTTC. It translates to CASSEAFSYEQYF.

In its sample, this clonotype was seen a few times. V is TRBV6-2 or TRBV6-3 and J is TRBJ2-3; D is ambiguous. This CDR3 is 13 amino acids long. The germline CDR1 and CDR2 sequences are MNHEY and SVGEGT. Trimming removed 6 bases from V and 2 bases from J, with 9 bases in between. The CDR3 reads CASSQRPTDTQYF. The CDR3 nucleotides are TGTGCCAGCAGCCAGAGACCCACAGATACGCAGTATTTT.

The table lists this clonotype with a count of one. The chain is built from TRBV4-3 and TRBJ2-3, with 11 bases fitting TRBD2. The CDR3 spans 18 residues. The germline gives CDR1 LGHNA, CDR2 YSLEER. Trimming took 1 base from V and 3 from J; bases not matched to a gene: 9. Written as DNA, the CDR3 is TGCGCCAGCAGCCAAGGATACGTAGCGGGAGGGAAGACAGATACGCAGTATTTT. It yields the protein CASSQGYVAGGKTDTQYF.

This clonotype was seen more than once but under ten times. The chain recombines TRBV6-1 with TRBJ1-5, with 7 positions matching TRBD1. V trimming: 6 bases; J trimming: 6 bases; junction bases outside the gene matches: 8. Germline V gene data show CDR1 as MNHNS and CDR2 as SASEGT. There are 14 residues in the CDR3. The CDR3 spells CASRGQAGGQPQHF. CDR3 DNA: TGTGCCAGCAGAGGACAGGCTGGGGGTCAGCCCCAGCATTTT.

The chain uses TRBV20-1 and TRBJ2-2, with 13 bases identical to TRBD2. Germline values: CDR1 DFQATT, CDR2 SNEGSKA (reference sequence). After removal of 1 base from V and 4 bases from J, the junction contained 6 bases not matched to a gene. CDR3 length: 17 residues. For the CDR3, the DNA is TGCAGTGCTAGAGGGACTAGCGGGAGTGAAAGCACCGGGGAGCTGTTTTTT. Translation: CSARGTSGSESTGELFF.

The genes are TRBV11-2 and TRBJ2-7; 14 positions match TRBD2. V lost 1 base, J lost 3 bases, and 14 bases stayed unmatched. The germline V gene has CDR1 SGHAT and CDR2 FQNNGV. The CDR3 length is 20 residues. CDR3 loop: CASSLGGTSGSGIVFYEQYF. In DNA, the CDR3 is TGTGCCAGCAGCTTAGGAGGGACTAGCGGGAGCGGAATTGTTTTCTACGAGCAGTACTTC.

The chain joins TRBV6-1 to TRBJ2-7; D perhaps matches TRBD2 (6 bases). V shed 6 bases and J shed 4 bases, with 19 bases lying between them. The CDR3 length is 15 residues. Germline V lookup: CDR1 MNHNS, CDR2 SASEGT. CDR3 bases: TGTGCCAGCAGCGCCGGGACTGAGAATTGGTACGAGCAGTACTTC. Amino acid sequence: CASSAGTENWYEQYF.

At least ten counts were recorded for this clonotype. The CDR3 nucleotides read TGTGCCAGCGGAATAGCGGGAGGATTGGAGCAGTTCTTC. Residues: CASGIAGGLEQFF. V gene TRBV6-2 or TRBV6-3 combines with J gene TRBJ2-1, with 10 bases fitting TRBD2. Germline V gene lookup returns CDR1 MNHEY and CDR2 SVGEGT. The CDR3 sequence is 13 residues long. V shed 8 bases, J shed 10 bases, and the junction held 8 bases outside the gene matches.

The genes are TRBV3-1 and TRBJ2-4, with D possibly being TRBD1 or TRBD2 (5 bases each). The CDR3 is 12 residues long. V was shortened by 4 bases and J by 8 bases, with 9 bases between the two germline ends. Germline V lookup: CDR1 LGHDT, CDR2 YNNKEL (reference sequence). The CDR3 is CASSLGRDIQYF. The CDR3 nucleotides read TGTGCCAGCAGCCTGGGACGAGACATTCAGTACTTC.

This clonotype appeared many times. The V call is TRBV18, the J call TRBJ2-7; 10 nucleotides match TRBD1. V dropped 6 bases and J dropped 5; count of bases not matched to a gene: 10. This CDR3 comprises 15 residues. From germline, CDR1 is KGHSH and CDR2 LQKENI. The CDR3 sequence is CASSINVGTGDEQYF. The CDR3 nucleotides are TGTGCCAGCTCCATCAATGTGGGGACAGGGGACGAGCAGTACTTC.

The CDR3 DNA follows: TGTGCCAGCAGTGCGAATGGACTAGACAGGTATTTT. Amino acid sequence: CASSANGLDRYF. V is TRBV2 and J is TRBJ2-3; 7 bases match TRBD2. The V gene end was trimmed by 4 bases and the J gene end by 14 bases; junction bases not matched to a gene: 9. Per the germline V gene, CDR1 is SNHLY and CDR2 is FYNNEI. This CDR3 region has 12 residues.

This clonotype appeared a few times. The CDR3 region has the DNA TGTGCCAGCAGTGACTCTAGCGAAACCGGGGAGCTGTTTTTT. This codes for CASSDSSETGELFF. V gene TRBV6-4 combines with J gene TRBJ2-2; TRBD2 is a possible D gene (5 bases). CDR1 is MRHNA, CDR2 SNTAGT, per germline. The CDR3 runs to 14 residues. V was clipped by 0 bases and J by 5 bases, with 7 bases between them.

The V and J genes are TRBV2 and TRBJ1-2; a weak D match, TRBD1 (5 bases). The CDR3 sequence is 12 residues long. In germline, CDR1 is SNHLY, CDR2 FYNNEI. V was shortened by 2 bases and J by 6 bases, with 7 bases between the two germline ends. The DNA for the CDR3 is TGTGCCAGCAGTGAAAGGGGTAATGGCTACACCTTC. Protein product: CASSERGNGYTF.

This clonotype was seen only once. V and J are TRBV6-1 and TRBJ2-7; the D call may be TRBD1 or TRBD2 (5 bases each). Trimming shortened V by 4 bases and J by 0 bases, and 7 bases separated the two germline ends. The CDR3 is made up of 13 amino acids. Germline-derived CDR1 and CDR2 are MNHNS and SASEGT. CDR3 nucleotides: TGTGCCAGCAGTGGGGACCTCTCCTACGAGCAGTACTTC. Protein: CASSGDLSYEQYF.

V and J are TRBV7-9 and TRBJ2-7; D not certain. The germline CDR1 and CDR2 sequences are SEHNR and FQNEAQ (reference sequence). Trimming stripped 3 bases from V and 5 bases from J, with 14 bases between. The CDR3 consists of 14 residues. CDR3 sequence reads: CASSFPYLEHEQYF. Here the CDR3 DNA reads TGTGCCAGCAGCTTCCCCTATCTAGAGCACGAGCAGTACTTC. The full variable domain, with the rest looked up from reference TRBV7-9 and TRBJ2-7, is DTGVSQNPRHKITKRGQNVTFRCDPISEHNRLYWYRQTLGQGPEFLTYFQNEAQLEKSRLLSDRFSAERPKGSFSTLEIQRTEQGDSAMYLCASSFPYLEHEQYFGPGTRLTVT.

This clonotype has only a few counts. The rearrangement uses TRBV7-6 and TRBJ2-5; the match to TRBD1 covers 11 bases. V lost 1 base to trimming and J lost 1 base; unmatched junction nucleotides: 5. This CDR3 region has 17 residues. Germline V gene sequence: CDR1 SGHVS, CDR2 FNYEAQ. This chain's CDR3 is CASSLGGTGGFQETQYF. In nucleotides, the CDR3 is TGTGCCAGCAGCTTAGGGGGGACAGGGGGGTTCCAAGAGACCCAGTACTTC.

This clonotype was detected only a few times. The CDR3 sequence is CASSSGAPRRDTQYF. The CDR3 DNA is TGCGCCAGCAGCTCCGGGGCCCCCCGACGGGATACGCAGTATTTT. The chain combines TRBV5-1 with TRBJ2-3; D may match TRBD1 or TRBD2 (5 bases each). Deletions cut 3 bases from V and 6 bases from J, with 17 bases between. Germline V gene lookup returns CDR1 SGHRS and CDR2 YFSETQ. This CDR3 contains 15 residues.

This chain uses TRBV20-1 with TRBJ2-5; 14 bases align to TRBD2. The CDR3 sequence is 19 residues long. Trimming removed 3 bases from V and 4 bases from J; junction bases left unmatched: 16. Germline assignment: CDR1 DFQATT and CDR2 SNEGSKA (reference sequence). For the CDR3, the DNA is TGCAGTGCTAGCCTTATCCCGGGACTAGCGGGAGTCGGGGTAGAGACCCAGTACTTC. Translation gives CSASLIPGLAGVGVETQYF.

This clonotype has a handful of counts. The chain employs TRBV3-1 and TRBJ2-5; maybe TRBD2 (6 bases). V was pared by 4 bases and J by 4 bases, with 10 bases between. The CDR3 has 13 amino acids. CDR1 is LGHDT, CDR2 YNNKEL, per germline (reference sequence). Here the CDR3 reads CASSRRGGETQYF. The CDR3 bases are TGTGCCAGCAGCCGGCGGGGTGGAGAGACCCAGTACTTC.

In its sample, this clonotype was seen many times. The rearrangement uses TRBV28 and TRBJ2-3; D is perhaps TRBD2 (6 bases). Germline CDR1 is MDHEN and CDR2 is SYDVKM. Trimming pared 6 bases from V and 2 bases from J, leaving 12 bases between. The CDR3 runs to 14 residues. CDR3 coding DNA: TGTGCCAGCAGGTCATCGGGGGACACAGATACGCAGTATTTT. Translation gives CASRSSGDTDTQYF.

The rearrangement joins TRBV27 to TRBJ2-7; 9 bases are shared with TRBD1. Unmatched junction bases numbered 2, after V lost 6 bases and J lost 2 bases. Germline lookup yields CDR1 MNHEY and CDR2 SMNVEV (reference sequence). This CDR3 is built from 13 residues. The CDR3 sequence is CASRRTGAYEQYF. For the CDR3, the DNA is TGTGCCAGCAGGAGGACAGGGGCCTACGAGCAGTACTTC.

This clonotype has ten or more counts. V gene TRBV7-2 combines with J gene TRBJ2-1, with TRBD2 identical over 12 bases. Trimming removed 5 bases from V and 8 bases from J; junction bases left unmatched: 10. This CDR3 is 16 amino acids long. Germline assignment: CDR1 SGHTA and CDR2 FQGNSA. The CDR3 spells CASSPRLAGAGDEQFF. The CDR3 nucleotides are TGTGCCAGCAGCCCGAGACTAGCGGGAGCTGGGGATGAGCAGTTCTTC.